This paragraph covers one T cell receptor (beta chain) sequence. Its antigen is unidentified. Germline V gives CDR1 SGHTA, CDR2 FQGNSA. V was cut by 2 bases and J by 6 bases, with 5 bases left in between. The CDR3 length is 12 residues. This record belongs to a study of T cells after yellow fever vaccination. Study summary: Preparing low-cell-number fractions relied on SMART-Seq v4 Ultra Low Input. Study observations and caveats: Across the CD4 and CD8 compartments, a small share of clonotypes was present in both. The study re-detected most primary-vaccination clones after the booster (around 96% CD4, 88% CD8).

Conversion of TCR transcripts into cDNA relied on 5'RACE template switching, which added a universal primer site and UMIs. TCRdb passed the 5' RACE reads through MiXCR, listing each CDR3 protein once. Of about 350,000 distinct CDR3 sequences in the sample, approximately 12% were seen once. Sequencing was performed on CD4+ T cells sorted from PBMCs, taken 15 days after the yellow fever booster vaccination. The source is a man between 18 and 29 years old who received the YFV17D yellow fever vaccine. The rearrangement uses TRBV7-2 and TRBJ1-5; D is uncertain. CDR3 sequence (DNA): TGTGCCAGCAGCTTATATCCTCAGCCCCAGCATTTT. Translating it yields CASSLYPQPQHF.